This T cell receptor beta chain was captured in a study of blood T cell repertoires in COVID-19. As for the study in general: The United States, Italy and Spain were the sources of the acute and convalescent COVID-19 samples. T cells, B-cell-depleted T cells, or PBMCs provided the cDNA or gDNA that served as material.

Germline V gene lookup returns CDR1 MNHEY and CDR2 SVGAGI. V gave up 4 bases and J gave up 4 bases, with 13 bases separating them. The CDR3 is 14 amino acids. The authors' processing: Amplification from reference gene primers served as the basis for estimated nucleated cell counts. Using immunoSEQ multiplex PCR, the repertoire was profiled, and TCRdb retains in-frame clones only, with some absent. V, J and clone size are those of that table, while D and trimming were read from the DNA. The table includes 160,000 or so clones, over 75% detected once. The origin of this receptor is a middle-aged woman with acute or convalescent COVID-19. Sequenced input: peripheral blood. The J gene is TRBJ1-2, the V gene TRBV6-5, with a possible D match to TRBD1 (5 bases). The CDR3 bases are TGTGCCAGCAGTTCCGGACGGGGGACCTATGGCTACACCTTC. Translation: CASSSGRGTYGYTF.